This T cell receptor (beta chain) was sequenced during a study of metastatic and nonmetastatic thyroid tumors. Study details: Patients with malignant and benign thyroid disease provided blood and tumor or nodule tissue, whose repertoires were compared.

This clone was counted a single time. Its antigen remains unidentified. General study findings and limits: Malignant thyroid tumors reportedly exceeded benign nodules significantly in TCR beta diversity, with the difference appearing in blood and tumor.

This CDR3 has 12 amino acids. Trimming left V 5 bases short and J 10 bases short, with 13 bases between. Not a single patient had been given any form of treatment at any point before undergoing thyroid surgery. In the original analysis: CDR3 was compared across clinicopathological groups, and the resulting differences were used to build a distant-metastasis classifier for papillary thyroid cancer. TCRdb used MiXCR to call clones anew from the PCR reads. TCRdb, not the authors, supplied the V and J calls. This sample has roughly 29,000 clones, with 23% found just once. The source is a female donor with papillary thyroid cancer or a benign thyroid nodule (not recorded which). Some clones in this sample may be carry-over from other donors' samples. Sequencing input: blood. This sequence joins TRBV12-3 or TRBV12-4 and TRBJ2-3; tentative D call: TRBD2 (5 bases). The CDR3 DNA reads TGTGCCAGCAGTGTAATTGAGGAGGCGCAGTATTTT. The encoded protein is CASSVIEEAQYF.